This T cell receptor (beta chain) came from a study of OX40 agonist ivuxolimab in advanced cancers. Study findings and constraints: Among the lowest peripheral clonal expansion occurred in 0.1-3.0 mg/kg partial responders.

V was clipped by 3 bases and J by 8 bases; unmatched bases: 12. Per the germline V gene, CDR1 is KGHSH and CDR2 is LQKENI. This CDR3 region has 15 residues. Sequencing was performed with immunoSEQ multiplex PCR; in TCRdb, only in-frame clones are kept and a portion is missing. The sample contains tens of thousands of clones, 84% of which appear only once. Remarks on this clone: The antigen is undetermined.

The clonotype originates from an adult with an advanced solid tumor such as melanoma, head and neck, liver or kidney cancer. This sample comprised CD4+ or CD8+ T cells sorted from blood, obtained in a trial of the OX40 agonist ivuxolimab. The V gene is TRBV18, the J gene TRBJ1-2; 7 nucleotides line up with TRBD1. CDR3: CASSPFRDRQGGYTF. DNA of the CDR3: TGTGCCAGCTCACCCTTCCGGGACAGACAAGGAGGCTACACCTTC.